Listed below are T cell receptor beta chains from one sample, sequenced in a study of blood T cell repertoires in COVID-19. Profiled with immunoSEQ multiplex PCR; TCRdb holds only in-frame clones, not every one. Among 250,000 to 300,000 clones, around 93% were seen once, and the ten largest hold more than 1%. Sequenced sample: PBMCs or T cells enriched from blood (not recorded which). The receptor source for this set is a human donor in a cohort exposed to, infected with or recovered from COVID-19 (not recorded which). The donor label of this sample is uncertain. CDR3s leave out the opening cysteine and the closing phenylalanine or tryptophan.

TRBV27	TRBJ1-3	ASSLRGLPEGNTIY
TRBV11-2	TRBJ1-1	ASSSRENTEAF
TRBV5-8	TRBJ2-5	ASSPGLAAQETQY
TRBV6-5	TRBJ1-1	ASLGPNRGEAF
TRBV30	TRBJ1-5	AWSSTGIGTEPQH
TRBV24-1	TRBJ1-2	ATSVPGGLPKGDYGYT
TRBV25-1	TRBJ2-1	ASSEVGGSTRGEQF
TRBV11-2	TRBJ1-3	ASSLQGDNTIY
TRBV10-3	TRBJ1-2	AISGTSDGYT
TRBV12-5	TRBJ2-1	ASGLYTGMDEQF
TRBV2	TRBJ2-7	ASRGPGAPYEQY
TRBV5-6	TRBJ2-7	ASSLFGQSYEQY
TRBV29-1	TRBJ2-5	SVTGTGVRETQY
TRBV14	TRBJ1-6	ASSQDPTDNSPLH
TRBV6-6	TRBJ1-6	ASRRDNSPLH
TRBV18	TRBJ2-5	ASSLRTSGQETQY
TRBV5-1	TRBJ1-3	ASSDDNAPNTIY
TRBV7-9	TRBJ1-2	ASSPGSSYGYT
TRBV18	TRBJ1-3	ASSPAEASGNTIY
TRBV19	TRBJ1-2	ASIRGQGYYGYT
TRBV27	TRBJ1-2	ASRRNRGNYGYT
TRBV7-9	TRBJ1-2	ASSLARAGRNGYT
TRBV2	TRBJ1-2	ASSPQGGGYT
TRBV5-5	TRBJ1-3	ASSPRVYSGNTIY
TRBV6-2/TRBV6-3	TRBJ2-3	ASSYALAGGHTQY
TRBV6-6	TRBJ2-7	ASSLPPSSYEQY
TRBV5-4	TRBJ2-7	ASSGEIYEQY
TRBV5-6	TRBJ1-5	ASSLGVTRGQPQH
TRBV6-5	TRBJ1-4	ASQGRLWEKLF
TRBV2	TRBJ2-7	ASSEQTGSSYEQY
TRBV2	TRBJ2-3	ASSGRDSYTDTQY
TRBV9	TRBJ2-3	ASSPTLAGWSNTQY
TRBV18	TRBJ1-1	ASSPFPQKAF
TRBV2	TRBJ1-2	ASTGTGNYGYT
TRBV28	TRBJ2-7	ASSLEQALYEQY
TRBV24-1	TRBJ2-3	ATSDLRVGTQY
TRBV30	TRBJ1-6	AWSRGDNSPLH
TRBV27	TRBJ1-2	ASSPGDKIFNYT
TRBV6-5	TRBJ2-3	ASSYSSGGDTDTQY
TRBV12-5	TRBJ1-2	ASGPSGNGYT
TRBV15	TRBJ1-4	ATSRNRFNEKLF
TRBV5-4	TRBJ2-3	ASSVVRAGDTDTQY
TRBV18	TRBJ2-3	ASSPAHATDTQY
TRBV29-1	TRBJ1-2	SVETGEEDGYT
TRBV27	TRBJ2-7	ASSLIAGVNEQY
TRBV30	TRBJ2-7	AWSLRAAYEQY
TRBV4-3	TRBJ2-1	ASSLGGDYNEQF
TRBV7-8	TRBJ1-1	ASSLARGDRGDTEAF
TRBV19	TRBJ1-5	ASTDRVSNQPQH
TRBV7-8	TRBJ1-2	ASSLGTRGKGYT
TRBV4-1	TRBJ1-3	ASRPLQGKTSRNTIY
TRBV24-1	TRBJ2-7	ATSESRGDRGRDEQY
TRBV5-4	TRBJ1-1	ASSLIQGAVAF
TRBV4-1	TRBJ2-7	ASSQEYRVPAYEQY
TRBV2	TRBJ2-4	ASKKEGVNIQY
TRBV7-3	TRBJ1-1	ASSLGTMNTEAF
TRBV25-1	TRBJ2-3	ASSKNDRITDTQY
TRBV3-1/TRBV3-2	TRBJ1-5	ASSQGHQPQH
TRBV19	TRBJ1-1	ASGWGGLNTEAF
TRBV5-1	TRBJ1-1	ASSQDSAGPEAF